The present entry profiles one T cell receptor beta chain with its context. The antigen remains unidentified. The entry originates in a study of cytomegalovirus exposure and HLA in healthy donors. This PCR relied on a set of 60 Vbeta primers and 13 Jbeta primers. Assay: immunoSEQ multiplex PCR; the TCRdb copy retains only in-frame clones and omits some. This table holds 170,000 or so clones, approximately 80% found once. The CDR3 has 18 residues. Germline V gene sequence: CDR1 SGHNT, CDR2 YYREEE (reference sequence). V lost 2 bases and J lost 1; bases outside the gene matches: 7. Study-wide points: Fewer N-insertions (relative to the 666-donor mean) were reportedly seen in an Asian-associated ancestry cluster in a later analysis. The investigators catalogued 150 to 200 TCR beta chains as cytomegalovirus-associated.

J is TRBJ2-2 and V is TRBV5-4; 11 nucleotides line up with TRBD2. This TCR was recovered from a man aged 25-45 years in good health and CMV-seropositive. Sequencing was done on a sample of PBMCs. Written as DNA, the CDR3 is TGTGCCAGCAGCTTACCACTAGCGGGGGCCATGAACACCGGGGAGCTGTTTTTT. Residues: CASSLPLAGAMNTGELFF.